A selection of T cell receptor beta chains follows, all from one sample in a study of cytomegalovirus exposure and HLA in healthy donors. Sequenced by immunoSEQ multiplex PCR; TCRdb stores in-frame clones only, minus some. The repertoire consists of fewer than 250,000 clones, with under 90% occurring once and the leading ten covering 1% to 1.5%. The source material was PBMCs. These receptors were obtained from a human donor in good health. The CDR3 runs from the conserved cysteine through the conserved F or W. The D gene is left open where the match is weak. Clone size is not always given. Where it is, it says once, few, many or a class for expanded clones.

d_call j_call v_call clone_size cdr3_aa cdr3_nt
. TRBJ2-1 TRBV13 . CASSLDGSSSYNEQFF TGTGCCAGCAGCTTAGACGGTAGCAGCTCCTACAATGAGCAGTTCTTC
. TRBJ1-2 TRBV7-9 . CASSDGGTDLDYGYTF TGTGCCAGCAGCGATGGCGGGACCGACCTTGACTATGGCTACACCTTC
TRBD2 TRBJ2-7 TRBV19 . CASSARDTSGRSSYEQYF TGTGCCAGTAGTGCTCGTGACACTAGCGGGAGGAGCTCCTACGAGCAGTACTTC
TRBD1 TRBJ2-7 TRBV5-4 . CASSPDRGVYEQYF TGTGCCAGCAGCCCCGACAGGGGAGTATACGAGCAGTACTTC
TRBD2 TRBJ2-1 TRBV11-2 . CASSVGLAVYNEQFF TGTGCCAGCAGCGTGGGACTAGCGGTATACAATGAGCAGTTCTTC
TRBD1 TRBJ2-1 TRBV7-9 . CASTPSGQGSYNEQFF TGTGCCAGCACCCCCTCAGGACAGGGGTCCTACAATGAGCAGTTCTTC
TRBD2 TRBJ2-1 TRBV6-5 . CASSRGLALDEQFF TGTGCCAGCTCCCGGGGACTAGCGCTGGATGAGCAGTTCTTC
TRBD1 TRBJ1-5 TRBV27 . CASSPRQGGFSNQPQHF TGTGCCAGCAGTCCGCGACAGGGGGGATTTAGCAATCAGCCCCAGCATTTT
TRBD2 TRBJ2-1 TRBV4-1 few CASSHPGLASYNEQFF TGCGCCAGCAGCCATCCGGGACTAGCTTCGTACAATGAGCAGTTCTTC
. TRBJ2-7 TRBV5-1 . CASSLGQRIHEQYF TGCGCCAGCAGCTTGGGTCAGAGGATACACGAGCAGTACTTC
TRBD1 TRBJ1-4 TRBV18 . CASSPEQGAFREKLFF TGTGCCAGCTCACCCGAGCAGGGGGCGTTTAGAGAAAAACTGTTTTTT
. TRBJ1-5 TRBV28 . CASSDRQAPRSNQPQHF TGTGCCAGCAGCGATCGACAGGCTCCTCGAAGCAATCAGCCCCAGCATTTT
TRBD2 TRBJ2-1 TRBV11-3 . CASTDVWASGRAAYNEQFF TGTGCCAGCACCGATGTCTGGGCTAGCGGGAGGGCGGCTTACAATGAGCAGTTCTTC
TRBD1 TRBJ1-2 TRBV25-1 . CASSESGTGDLGDYGYTF TGTGCCAGCAGTGAATCCGGGACAGGGGACCTGGGGGACTATGGCTACACCTTC
TRBD2 TRBJ2-4 TRBV7-3 . CASSPGLAETIQYF TGTGCCAGCAGCCCGGGACTAGCGGAAACGATTCAGTACTTC
. TRBJ2-5 TRBV5-4 . CASSYDSRQETQYF TGTGCCAGCAGCTACGACAGTCGCCAAGAGACCCAGTACTTC
. TRBJ2-5 TRBV18 . CASSASYGETQYF TGTGCCAGCTCAGCATCCTACGGAGAGACCCAGTACTTC
TRBD1 TRBJ1-3 TRBV28 . CASSFATGVPNTIYF TGTGCCAGCAGTTTCGCGACAGGGGTGCCAAACACCATATATTTT
TRBD2 TRBJ2-1 TRBV2 . CATGGQGSSYNEQFF TGTGCCACGGGGGGGCAGGGGAGCTCCTACAATGAGCAGTTCTTC
. TRBJ2-7 TRBV27 . CASSFSDRGVYEQYF TGTGCCAGCAGTTTCTCGGACAGAGGCGTCTACGAGCAGTACTTC
. TRBJ2-3 TRBV7-9 . CASSQGPAGPDTQYF TGTGCCAGCAGCCAGGGGCCAGCGGGACCAGATACGCAGTATTTT
. TRBJ2-7 TRBV11-1 . CASSLSGYEQYF TGTGCCAGCAGCTTATCAGGGTACGAGCAGTACTTC
TRBD1 TRBJ2-7 TRBV7-8 . CASSLTQHRGNYEQYF TGTGCCAGCAGCTTAACCCAGCACAGGGGGAACTACGAGCAGTACTTC
TRBD2 TRBJ2-1 TRBV11-2 few CASSLPGLAINEQFF TGTGCCAGCAGCTTACCGGGACTAGCGATCAATGAGCAGTTCTTC
. TRBJ1-6 TRBV10-3 . CAISGPGDRYNSPLHF TGTGCCATCAGCGGGCCGGGGGATAGGTACAATTCACCCCTCCACTTT
TRBD2 TRBJ2-7 TRBV5-6 . CASSGLGGGLGDF TGTGCCAGCAGCGGGCTCGGGGGGGGGTTAGGGGACTTC
. TRBJ2-7 TRBV28 . CASSFAGQQREQYF TGTGCCAGCAGTTTTGCTGGCCAGCAGCGCGAGCAGTACTTC
. TRBJ1-1 TRBV18 . CASSPYQGSDFSAFF TGTGCCAGCTCACCCTACCAGGGGTCGGATTTCTCGGCTTTCTTT
. TRBJ2-3 TRBV10-3 . CAISGSGNGGDTQYF TGTGCCATCAGTGGTAGCGGCAACGGGGGAGATACGCAGTATTTT
. TRBJ2-5 TRBV29-1 . CSFYRDPLETQYF TGCAGCTTCTACAGGGACCCTTTAGAGACCCAGTACTTC
. TRBJ1-5 TRBV6-6 . CASSPKLGQINQPQHF TGTGCCAGCAGTCCCAAACTTGGACAGATAAATCAGCCCCAGCATTTT
. TRBJ2-7 TRBV6-5 few CASRTRTVSYEQYF TGTGCCAGCAGGACCCGGACAGTCTCCTACGAGCAGTACTTC
. TRBJ2-1 TRBV30 . CAWSKADYNEQFF TGTGCCTGGAGTAAGGCGGATTACAATGAGCAGTTCTTC
. TRBJ2-1 TRBV18 . CASSSTGSRSYNEQFF TGTGCCAGCTCATCTACCGGGAGTCGGTCCTACAATGAGCAGTTCTTC
. TRBJ1-1 TRBV5-1 . CASSLGQGGEAFF TGCGCCAGCAGCTTGGGGCAGGGCGGTGAAGCTTTCTTT
TRBD1 TRBJ1-1 TRBV25-1 . CASSQRQGFPNTEAFF TGTGCCAGCAGCCAGAGACAGGGCTTTCCTAACACTGAAGCTTTCTTT
. TRBJ2-7 TRBV28 few CASKVRRDRGYEQYF TGTGCCAGCAAGGTTCGGAGGGACCGTGGGTACGAGCAGTACTTC
. TRBJ1-6 TRBV27 . CASSSRVYNSPLHF TGTGCCAGCAGTTCCAGGGTCTATAATTCACCCCTCCACTTT
TRBD1 TRBJ1-5 TRBV11-2 few CASSEDRGRGPQHF TGTGCCAGCAGCGAAGACAGGGGCCGAGGGCCCCAGCATTTT
TRBD1 TRBJ2-5 TRBV6-1 . CASNTGTGTSETQYF TGTGCCAGCAATACCGGGACAGGGACCTCGGAGACCCAGTACTTC
. TRBJ2-7 TRBV15 . CATSRVMSREQYF TGTGCCACCAGCAGAGTGATGTCGAGGGAGCAGTACTTC
TRBD2 TRBJ2-1 TRBV7-8 . CASSSLLAGGSEQFF TGTGCCAGCAGCTCCTTACTAGCGGGAGGAAGTGAGCAGTTCTTC
TRBD2 TRBJ2-7 TRBV5-1 . CASSDTSGRAFEQYF TGCGCCAGCAGCGATACTAGCGGGAGGGCCTTCGAGCAGTACTTC
TRBD1 TRBJ2-7 TRBV7-9 . CASSTDRVGYEQYF TGTGCCAGCAGCACAGACAGGGTGGGGTACGAGCAGTACTTC
TRBD2 TRBJ2-3 TRBV28 once CASSSWTSGSSTDTQYF TGTGCCAGCAGTTCTTGGACTAGCGGGAGTAGCACAGATACGCAGTATTTT